A single sample is the source of the 26 T cell receptor beta chains below, sequenced in a study of cytomegalovirus exposure and HLA in healthy donors. Only in-frame clones appear in the TCRdb table, and some are missing; sequencing was by immunoSEQ multiplex PCR. This table holds hundreds of thousands of clones, around 86% found once. What was sequenced was PBMCs. These receptors came from a woman aged 18-30 years in good health and CMV-seronegative.

In its sample, this clone was seen once. The V gene is TRBV27, the J gene TRBJ2-3; 10 nucleotides match TRBD2. The CDR3 runs 18 residues. Germline loops: CDR1 MNHEY, CDR2 SMNVEV (reference sequence). V lost 2 bases to trimming and J lost 6 bases; unmatched junction nucleotides: 14. The DNA for the CDR3 is TGTGCCAGCAGTTTACTCTCTCTAGCGGGGGCCCCAAGCGATACGCAGTATTTT. It codes for CASSLLSLAGAPSDTQYF.

Only one count was recorded for this clone. The chain links TRBV5-1 to TRBJ2-3; 7 positions match TRBD1. The germline CDR1 and CDR2 sequences are SGHRS and YFSETQ. Trimming took 4 bases from V and 2 from J; bases not matched to a gene: 10. The CDR3 totals 16 residues. CDR3 nucleotide sequence: TGCGCCAGCAGCCCCGGGACAGCCGGTTACACAGATACGCAGTATTTT. It translates to CASSPGTAGYTDTQYF.

V gene TRBV19 combines with J gene TRBJ2-7; 8 bases match TRBD2. J lost 2 bases, V lost 3 bases, and 6 bases had no gene match. The CDR3 covers 15 residues. The germline V gene encodes CDR1 LNHDA and CDR2 SQIVND (reference sequence). The CDR3 coding sequence is TGTGCCAGTAGTATTGGGCTAGCGGGCACCTACGAGCAGTACTTC. Its translation: CASSIGLAGTYEQYF.

This clone was seen just once. CDR3 loop: CASSEVHRPSRTDTQYF. The CDR3 nucleotides read TGTGCCAGCAGTGAAGTACACAGGCCTTCCCGCACAGATACGCAGTATTTT. J is TRBJ2-3 and V is TRBV6-1, with a possible D match to TRBD1 (5 bases). Germline V lookup: CDR1 MNHNS, CDR2 SASEGT. This CDR3 comprises 17 residues. The V end was cut by 1 base, the J end by 1 base, with 15 bases between.

V is TRBV27 and J is TRBJ1-1; a weak D match, TRBD1 (5 bases). The CDR3 spans 14 residues. V lost 3 bases and J lost 5, with 13 bases in between. Germline CDR1 reads MNHEY; CDR2 reads SMNVEV (reference sequence). The CDR3 coding sequence is TGTGCCAGCAGTTTCAGGGATAGAAGGACTGAAGCTTTCTTT. This sequence encodes CASSFRDRRTEAFF.

This clone has just one count. V gene TRBV19 combines with J gene TRBJ2-1, with 8 bases aligning to TRBD2. This CDR3 has 16 residues. The trim removed 5 bases at V and 3 bases at J, leaving 9 bases unmatched. Germline lookup yields CDR1 LNHDA and CDR2 SQIVND (reference sequence). CDR3 in amino acids: CASSSTSATYYNEQFF. Written as DNA, the CDR3 is TGTGCCAGTAGTTCGACTAGCGCAACTTACTACAATGAGCAGTTCTTC.

This clone was observed a single time. This chain links TRBV29-1 with TRBJ2-1, with 10 bases fitting TRBD2. This CDR3 has 13 amino acids. Germline assignment: CDR1 SQVTM and CDR2 ANQGSEA. J lost 3 bases, V lost 5 bases, and 1 base had no gene match. The CDR3 nucleotides are TGCAGCGTTTGGACTAGCGGCTACAATGAGCAGTTCTTC. This sequence encodes CSVWTSGYNEQFF.

V and J are TRBV4-1 and TRBJ1-2; D gene uncertain. The germline V gene encodes CDR1 MGHRA and CDR2 YSYEKL. CDR3 length: 15 amino acids. Trimming pared 7 bases from V and 4 bases from J, leaving 19 bases between. The CDR3 sequence is CASIPDSNLGYGYTF. The CDR3 DNA follows: TGCGCCAGCATCCCTGACTCAAACCTCGGCTATGGCTACACCTTC.

This sequence joins TRBV5-4 and TRBJ2-5; TRBD2 agrees at 7 bases. Germline-derived CDR1 and CDR2 are SGHNT and YYREEE (reference sequence). CDR3 size: 14 residues. V gave up 0 bases and J gave up 4 bases; unmatched junction bases: 3. CDR3 sequence (DNA): TGTGCCAGCAGCTTGGAGCGGGGCCGAGAGACCCAGTACTTC. This encodes CASSLERGRETQYF.

The chain employs TRBV2 and TRBJ1-3; no firm D call. Germline CDR1 reads SNHLY; CDR2 reads FYNNEI. CDR3 length: 14 amino acids. V dropped 8 bases and J dropped 0 bases, with 11 bases sitting between them. Written as DNA, the CDR3 is TGTGCCAGCGCCAACCTGCGCTCTGGAAACACCATATATTTT. Translating gives CASANLRSGNTIYF.

This chain links TRBV5-1 with TRBJ2-1, with D hard to call. V lost 0 bases and J lost 0, with 7 bases in between. CDR1 is SGHRS, CDR2 YFSETQ, per germline. The CDR3 spans 15 residues. The CDR3 is CASSLARSSYNEQFF. The CDR3 nucleotides are TGCGCCAGCAGCTTGGCGCGGAGCTCCTACAATGAGCAGTTCTTC. Combining the CDR3 with reference TRBV5-1 and TRBJ2-1 gives the whole variable domain KAGVTQTPRYLIKTRGQQVTLSCSPISGHRSVSWYQQTPGQGLQFLFEYFSETQRNKGNFPGRFSGRQFSNSRSEMNVSTLELGDSALYLCASSLARSSYNEQFFGPGTRLTVL.

The J gene is TRBJ1-4, the V gene TRBV5-1; 7 nucleotides align to TRBD1. This CDR3 is 16 amino acids long. Looked up from germline, CDR1 is SGHRS and CDR2 is YFSETQ. The trim removed 4 bases at V and 5 bases at J, leaving 11 bases unmatched. CDR3 sequence: CASSTGTGQRNEKLFF. The CDR3 DNA reads as TGCGCCAGCAGCACAGGTACGGGACAGCGAAATGAAAAACTGTTTTTT. The whole variable domain, filled in from reference TRBV5-1 and TRBJ1-4, reads KAGVTQTPRYLIKTRGQQVTLSCSPISGHRSVSWYQQTPGQGLQFLFEYFSETQRNKGNFPGRFSGRQFSNSRSEMNVSTLELGDSALYLCASSTGTGQRNEKLFFGSGTQLSVL.

The J gene is TRBJ2-1, the V gene TRBV27; perhaps TRBD2 as D (6 bases). Germline CDR1 reads MNHEY; CDR2 reads SMNVEV (reference sequence). The CDR3 has 14 amino acids. The V end was cut by 6 bases, the J end by 6 bases, with 15 bases between. In DNA, the CDR3 is TGTGCCAGCAGCGGGACTTCCGCGGGCAATGAGCAGTTCTTC. Protein sequence: CASSGTSAGNEQFF.

V gene TRBV4-1 combines with J gene TRBJ2-2, with 9 bases fitting TRBD2. The CDR3 length is 17 residues. The ends lost 4 bases at V and 2 bases at J; junction bases unmatched: 8. CDR1 is MGHRA, CDR2 YSYEKL, per germline. In nucleotides, the CDR3 is TGCGCCAGCAGCCCCTTGGGACTAGCTGAAAACACCGGGGAGCTGTTTTTT. Translated: CASSPLGLAENTGELFF.

This clone is a singleton in its sample. The chain couples TRBV27 to TRBJ2-3; the match to TRBD1 covers 7 bases. J was trimmed by 2 bases and V by 5 bases; bases with no gene match: 4. This CDR3 is 14 amino acids long. Looked up from germline, CDR1 is MNHEY and CDR2 is SMNVEV (reference sequence). The CDR3 sequence is CASSPDRATDTQYF. DNA for the CDR3: TGTGCCAGCAGTCCAGACAGGGCCACAGATACGCAGTATTTT.

This rearrangement joins TRBV28 to TRBJ1-2; 8 bases line up with TRBD1. The CDR3 loop spans 18 amino acids. Per germline, CDR1 MDHEN and CDR2 SYDVKM. Germline trimming cut 1 base from V and 2 bases from J; bases unmatched to any gene: 12. The CDR3 protein is CASSLSTLTGGKNYGYTF. For the CDR3, the DNA is TGTGCCAGCAGTTTATCAACGTTAACAGGGGGAAAGAACTATGGCTACACCTTC.

The chain combines TRBV9 with TRBJ1-1, with TRBD1 as a possible D gene (5 bases). V shed 3 bases and J shed 1 base, with 10 bases lying between them. Germline CDR1 reads SGDLS; CDR2 reads YYNGEE. The CDR3 runs to 14 residues. The CDR3 bases are TGTGCCAGCAGCGGCGTGGGGGGGAACACTGAAGCTTTCTTT. This codes for CASSGVGGNTEAFF. Supplemented by reference TRBV9 and TRBJ1-1, the full variable domain reads DSGVTQTPKHLITATGQRVTLRCSPRSGDLSVYWYQQSLDQGLQFLIQYYNGEERAKGNILERFSAQQFPDLHSELNLSSLELGDSALYFCASSGVGGNTEAFFGQGTRLTVV.

This chain connects TRBV7-9 to TRBJ1-4; 9 nucleotides line up with TRBD1. Unmatched junction bases numbered 15, after V lost 5 bases and J lost 8 bases. Germline V gives CDR1 SEHNR, CDR2 FQNEAQ (reference sequence). The CDR3 totals 17 residues. CDR3 region: CASSTGTGPRSGEKLFF. As DNA, the CDR3 is TGTGCCAGCAGCACCGGGACAGGGCCCCGGTCGGGGGAAAAACTGTTTTTT.

The gene calls are TRBV28 and TRBJ2-1, with 9 bases matching TRBD1. Per germline, CDR1 MDHEN and CDR2 SYDVKM. J lost 1 base, V lost 3 bases, and 1 base had no gene match. There are 15 residues in the CDR3. The CDR3 sequence is CASSLGTGSYNEQFF. The CDR3, as DNA: TGTGCCAGCAGTTTGGGGACAGGGTCCTACAATGAGCAGTTCTTC.

This clone has just a few counts. The CDR3 DNA reads as TGTGCCAGCAGCCAACGACAGGGCAGTTCTGGCTACACCTTC. Its protein product is CASSQRQGSSGYTF. The chain recombines TRBV6-5 with TRBJ1-2, with 7 positions matching TRBD1. V dropped 6 bases and J dropped 7; count of bases not matched to a gene: 11. The length of the CDR3 is 14 residues. Germline CDR1 reads MNHEY; CDR2 reads SVGAGI.

This sequence joins TRBV28 and TRBJ1-5, with 10 bases identical to TRBD1. CDR1 and CDR2 (germline): MDHEN, SYDVKM. The CDR3 has 15 residues. After removal of 6 bases from V and 4 bases from J, the junction contained 6 bases not matched to a gene. CDR3 region: CASRFLDRGNQPQHF. The CDR3 coding sequence is TGTGCCAGCAGATTTTTGGACAGGGGGAATCAGCCCCAGCATTTT.

J is TRBJ2-7 and V is TRBV5-1; 10 nucleotides agree with TRBD1. The V segment lost 5 bases and the J segment 4 bases; nucleotides outside the gene matches: 12. The CDR3 has 16 residues. In germline, CDR1 is SGHRS, CDR2 YFSETQ. In nucleotides, the CDR3 is TGCGCCAGCAGTCAAAATCCGGGACAGGGGATTTACGAGCAGTACTTC. It is translated as CASSQNPGQGIYEQYF.

The chain recombines TRBV2 with TRBJ1-1; TRBD1 agrees at 8 bases. Germline CDR1 is SNHLY and CDR2 is FYNNEI. The CDR3 has 12 residues. Trimming removed 6 bases from V and 10 bases from J; junction bases left unmatched: 7. This CDR3 is CASSASGGRAFF. The CDR3 DNA is TGTGCCAGCAGCGCATCAGGGGGCCGAGCTTTCTTT. Supplemented by reference TRBV2 and TRBJ1-1, the full variable domain reads EPEVTQTPSHQVTQMGQEVILRCVPISNHLYFYWYRQILGQKVEFLVSFYNNEISEKSEIFDDQFSVERPDGSNFTLKIRSTKLEDSAMYFCASSASGGRAFFGQGTRLTVV.

The chain has TRBV10-3 and TRBJ2-1; 7 nucleotides match TRBD2. After removal of 5 bases from V and 0 bases from J, the junction contained 4 bases not matched to a gene. The CDR3 is 15 amino acids. Germline assignment: CDR1 ENHRY and CDR2 SYGVKD. The CDR3 sequence: CAISQSGNSYNEQFF. DNA for the CDR3: TGTGCCATCAGTCAAAGCGGGAACTCCTACAATGAGCAGTTCTTC.

The rearrangement uses TRBV11-3 and TRBJ1-1; 8 bases agree with TRBD1. J was trimmed by 3 bases and V by 1 base; bases with no gene match: 4. This CDR3 is built from 15 residues. Germline CDR1 SGHNT, CDR2 YENEEA. In nucleotides, the CDR3 is TGTGCCAGCAGCTTAGGGACAGGGATGGACACTGAAGCTTTCTTT. It is translated as CASSLGTGMDTEAFF.

The chain is built from TRBV7-6 and TRBJ2-1; 7 bases agree with TRBD2. V lost 8 bases to trimming and J lost 9 bases; unmatched junction nucleotides: 10. The length of the CDR3 is 13 residues. Per germline, CDR1 SGHVS and CDR2 FNYEAQ. The CDR3 nucleotides read TGTGCCAGCTACAGCGGGGAATGGGGTGAGCAGTTCTTC. Residues: CASYSGEWGEQFF.